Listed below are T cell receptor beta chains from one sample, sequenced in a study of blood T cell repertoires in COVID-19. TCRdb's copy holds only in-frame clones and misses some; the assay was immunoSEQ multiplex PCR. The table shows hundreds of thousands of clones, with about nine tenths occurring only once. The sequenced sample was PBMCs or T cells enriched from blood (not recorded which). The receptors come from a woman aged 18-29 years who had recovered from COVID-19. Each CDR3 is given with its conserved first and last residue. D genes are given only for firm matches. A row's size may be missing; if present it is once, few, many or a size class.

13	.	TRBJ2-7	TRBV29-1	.	CSVEHAGGYEQYF	TGCAGCGTTGAACACGCAGGGGGGTACGAGCAGTACTTC
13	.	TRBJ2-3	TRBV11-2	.	CASSLAGTDTQYF	TGTGCCAGCAGCTTAGCCGGGACAGATACGCAGTATTTT
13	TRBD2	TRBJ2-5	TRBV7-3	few	CASSLREGGTQYF	TGTGCCAGCAGCTTACGGGAGGGAGGGACCCAGTACTTC
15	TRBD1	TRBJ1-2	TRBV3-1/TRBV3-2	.	CASSHRDRSNYGYTF	TGTGCCAGCAGCCACCGGGACAGATCTAACTATGGCTACACCTTC
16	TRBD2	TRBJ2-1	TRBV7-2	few	CASSPPGLAWNNEQFF	TGTGCCAGCAGCCCCCCGGGACTAGCGTGGAACAATGAGCAGTTCTTC
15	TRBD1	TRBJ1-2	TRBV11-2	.	CASSSSGTGGYGYTF	TGTGCCAGCAGCTCCTCGGGCACAGGGGGCTATGGCTACACCTTC
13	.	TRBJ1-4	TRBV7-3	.	CASSQGANEKLFF	TGTGCCAGCAGCCAAGGAGCTAATGAAAAACTGTTTTTT
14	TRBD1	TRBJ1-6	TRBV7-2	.	CASRRPNSGGPLHF	TGTGCCAGCAGACGACCGAATTCAGGGGGACCCCTCCACTTT
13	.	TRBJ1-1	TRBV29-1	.	CSVEGRVSTEAFF	TGCAGCGTTGAGGGGAGGGTTAGCACTGAAGCTTTCTTT
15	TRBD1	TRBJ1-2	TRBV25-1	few	CASSEELPGTEGYTF	TGTGCCAGCAGTGAAGAGCTCCCCGGGACAGAAGGCTACACCTTC
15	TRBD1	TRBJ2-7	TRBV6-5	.	CASRTGTVSSYEQYF	TGTGCCAGCAGAACAGGGACAGTTAGCTCCTACGAGCAGTACTTC
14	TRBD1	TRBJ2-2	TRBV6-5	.	CASRTGYITGELFF	TGTGCCAGCCGGACAGGTTATATCACCGGGGAGCTGTTTTTT
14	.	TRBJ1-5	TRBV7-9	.	CASSLGGPNQPQHF	TGTGCCAGCAGCTTAGGTGGGCCTAATCAGCCCCAGCATTTT
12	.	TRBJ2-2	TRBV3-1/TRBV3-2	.	CASSPGAGELFF	TGTGCCAGCAGCCCCGGGGCCGGGGAGCTGTTTTTT
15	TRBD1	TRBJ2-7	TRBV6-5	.	CASSKTGGESYEQYF	TGTGCCAGCAGTAAGACAGGGGGGGAATCCTACGAGCAGTACTTC
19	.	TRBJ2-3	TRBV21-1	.	CASSKEFFLGGACTDTQYF	TGTGCCAGCAGCAAAGAGTTCTTCTTAGGCGGGGCTTGCACAGATACGCAGTATTTT